Below are 24 T cell receptor beta chains sequenced from a single sample in a study of breast tumors, draining lymph nodes, adjacent tissues. TCRdb analysed the multiplex PCR reads with MiXCR anew, one entry per CDR3 protein. There are 180,000 or so distinct CDR3 sequences in the sample; 33% occur only once, and about 3.8% lies in the top ten. The lymph nodes were axillary draining lymph nodes from breast cancer patients. What was sequenced was axillary lymph node tissue. The receptors stem from a female donor with breast cancer. Some clones in this sample may be carry-over from other donors' samples.

Comment on this clonotype: A read error may explain this, as a much larger clone is one base away. The chain couples TRBV29-1 to TRBJ1-1; D remains unclear. Germline V gene sequence: CDR1 SQVTM, CDR2 ANQGSEA. The CDR3 contains 12 residues. CDR3 nucleotide sequence: TGCAGCGTTGTGGGCGAGAACACTGAAGCTATCTTT. This translates into CSVVGENTEAIF.

The CDR3 loop is CSVAASGRGINEQFF. In DNA, the CDR3 is TGCAGCGTTGCGGCCTCGGGGCGAGGGATAAATGAGCAGTTCTTC. V gene TRBV29-1 combines with J gene TRBJ2-1; D may correspond to TRBD1 or TRBD2 (5 bases each). Germline lookup yields CDR1 SQVTM and CDR2 ANQGSEA. V lost 4 bases, J lost 7 bases, and 20 bases lay in between. CDR3 length: 15 residues.

This clonotype was seen a few times. V is TRBV11-1 and J is TRBJ2-5; 12 bases fit TRBD2. Trimming removed 4 bases from V and 13 bases from J; junction bases left unmatched: 19. Looked up from germline, CDR1 is SGHAT and CDR2 is FQDESV (reference sequence). CDR3 size: 17 residues. This CDR3 reads CASSSRGLAGAQEARYF. CDR3 coding DNA: TGTGCCAGCAGCTCCCGGGGACTAGCGGGTGCTCAAGAGGCCCGGTACTTC.

The rearrangement links TRBV29-1 to TRBJ2-1; D possibly matches TRBD1 or TRBD2 (5 bases each). This CDR3 is built from 11 residues. Trimming left V 6 bases short and J 8 bases short, with 11 bases between. Germline CDR1 and CDR2: SQVTM and ANQGSEA. The DNA of the CDR3 is TGCAGCGTCGTGGGGGTCGATGAGCAGTTCTTC. Its translation is CSVVGVDEQFF.

Comments on this clonotype: It is unclear where the CDR3 begins or ends on the DNA, so no DNA is shown, and the CDR3 is as TCRdb lists it. The gene calls are TRBV9 and TRBJ1-3; the D call in the table, TRBD1, was not verified against the DNA. The CDR3 is 20 amino acids in total, end residues counted. The germline CDR1 and CDR2 sequences are SGDLS and YYNGEE. CDR3 sequence: CASSVGRGYEQYFGPGTIYF.

This clonotype was observed many times. This sequence joins TRBV6-1 and TRBJ1-5, with D unresolved. Germline-derived CDR1 and CDR2 are MNHNS and SASEGT. The CDR3 has 12 amino acids. V dropped 2 bases and J dropped 5 bases, with 4 bases sitting between them. In DNA form, the CDR3 reads TGTGCCAGCAGTGAATGGGATCAGCCCCAGCATTTT. Translating it yields CASSEWDQPQHF.

This clonotype was recorded at least ten times. The CDR3 sequence is CATSDPNQETQYF. For the CDR3, the DNA is TGTGCCACCAGTGACCCGAACCAAGAGACCCAGTACTTC. The chain has TRBV24-1 and TRBJ2-5, with D hard to call. Trimming stripped 4 bases from V and 0 bases from J, with 5 bases between. The CDR3 covers 13 residues. Per the germline V gene, CDR1 is KGHDR and CDR2 is SFDVKD.

On this clonotype: Here the CDR3 omits its conserved ending phenylalanine or tryptophan, so a read error is the likely source. The chain has TRBV10-2 and TRBJ2-7; maybe TRBD2 (5 bases). This CDR3 contains 12 residues. CDR1 WSHSY and CDR2 SAAADI come from the germline V gene. Trimming removed 10 bases at V and 3 bases at J, with 13 bases between. The CDR3 bases are TGCGCCACCCACTCGGGGATCTACGAGCAGTACCTC. It specifies CATHSGIYEQYL.

The rearrangement joins TRBV4-3 to TRBJ1-3; 10 nucleotides align to TRBD1. Germline V lookup: CDR1 LGHNA, CDR2 YSLEER. This CDR3 has 17 residues. Unmatched junction bases numbered 13, after V lost 10 bases and J lost 1 base. The CDR3 here is CANSQDLGQGSGNTIYF. The CDR3, as DNA: TGCGCCAACAGTCAAGATCTGGGACAGGGGTCTGGAAACACCATATATTTT.

The table lists this clonotype with many counts. CDR3 coding DNA: TGTGCCAGTAGGACCCAGGGGACAGGGACTGGGGCCAACGTCCTGACTTTC. The encoded protein is CASRTQGTGTGANVLTF. This rearrangement joins TRBV19 to TRBJ2-6; 9 bases are a match to TRBD1. The V gene end was trimmed by 6 bases and the J gene end by 2 bases; junction bases not matched to a gene: 8. Germline V gene lookup returns CDR1 LNHDA and CDR2 SQIVND (reference sequence). This CDR3 spans 17 amino acids.

The rearrangement joins TRBV12-3 or TRBV12-4 to TRBJ1-3; D gene unclear. CDR3 length: 11 residues. Trimming cost V 6 bases and J 7 bases, with 7 bases left between them. The CDR3 sequence: CASRSGNTIYF. The CDR3 DNA sequence: TGTGCCAGCAGGTCCGGGAACACCATATATTTT.

This clonotype was seen ten or more times. The chain is built from TRBV28 and TRBJ1-2; D uncertain. This CDR3 spans 13 amino acids. V was shortened by 3 bases and J by 5 bases, with 10 bases between the two germline ends. Germline assignment: CDR1 MDHEN and CDR2 SYDVKM. CDR3 coding DNA: TGTGCCAGCAGTTTGGTTGCTATTTATGGCTACACCTTC. Protein sequence: CASSLVAIYGYTF.

In this sample, this clonotype turned up many times. J is TRBJ2-3 and V is TRBV7-2; 8 bases line up with TRBD2. The CDR3 is made up of 17 amino acids. Germline assignment: CDR1 SGHTA and CDR2 FQGNSA. The V and J ends lost 6 bases and 0 bases, in that order; junction bases with no gene match: 11. This CDR3 is CASRRGLAHPSTDTQYF. CDR3 nucleotides: TGTGCCAGCAGGCGAGGACTAGCACACCCTAGCACAGATACGCAGTATTTT.

This clonotype has only one observation. The conserved final phenylalanine or tryptophan is absent from the CDR3, which likely points to a read error. It is unclear where the CDR3 begins or ends on the DNA, so no DNA is shown, and the CDR3 is as TCRdb lists it. The chain employs TRBV5-8 and TRBJ1-6; the table names TRBD1, a call not compared with the DNA. CDR1 and CDR2 from the germline V gene are SGHTS and YDEGEE. 8 amino acids form the CDR3, both terminal residues included. CDR3 amino acids: CASRGVLS.

Comments on this clonotype: This clone may be a read error of a much larger clone one base away. The chain combines TRBV9 with TRBJ1-5; TRBD1 might be the D (6 bases). Germline CDR1 and CDR2: SGDLS and YYNGEE. The length of the CDR3 is 14 residues. The CDR3 sequence: CASSVWGTNQPQPF. The DNA of the CDR3 is TGTGCCAGCAGCGTTTGGGGGACAAATCAGCCCCAGCCTTTT.

The chain carries TRBV7-9 and TRBJ1-5; TRBD1 matches at 7 bases. J was trimmed by 3 bases and V by 5 bases; bases with no gene match: 7. CDR3 size: 15 residues. The germline V gene has CDR1 SEHNR and CDR2 FQNEAQ (reference sequence). In DNA, the CDR3 is TGTGCCAGCAGCGCATTGACAGGGAACAATCAGCCCCAGCATTTT. It specifies CASSALTGNNQPQHF.

Remarks on this clonotype: One end of the junction varies from germline; a read error may be responsible. This chain connects TRBV24-1 to TRBJ2-1, with TRBD2 as a possible D gene (5 bases). CDR3 length: 14 amino acids. Germline CDR1 and CDR2: KGHDR and SFDVKD. The CDR3 DNA reads as TGTGCTACCAGTCGGGGTTTTATAGACTGTGAGCAGTTCTTC. Amino acids: CATSRGFIDCEQFF.

This clonotype occurred many times. One junction end does not reproduce the germline sequence, and a read error may be involved. The chain joins TRBV6-5 to TRBJ1-2; unclear D gene. CDR1 MNHEY and CDR2 SVGAGI come from the germline V gene. The CDR3 runs to 13 residues. The CDR3 sequence is CASSHSNGGGYTF. CDR3 DNA: TGTGCCAGCAGTCACTCGAACGGAGGCGGCTACACCTTC.

V usage is TRBV20-1 and J usage is TRBJ2-2; D is ambiguous. This CDR3 has 15 amino acids. Germline CDR1 DFQATT, CDR2 SNEGSKA (reference sequence). Between the trimmed V and J ends, which lost 0 bases and 4 bases, there was a span of 12 bases. CDR3 bases: TGCAGTGCTAGAGATGGGTGGAAAGGCACCGGGGAGCTGTTTTTT. This encodes CSARDGWKGTGELFF.

With regard to this clonotype: At one end, the junction sequence differs from germline, possibly due to a read error. The chain uses TRBV20-1 and TRBJ1-5; D not certain. The CDR3 has 12 amino acids. CDR1 and CDR2 from the germline V gene are DFQATT and SNEGSKA (reference sequence). For the CDR3, the DNA is TGCAGTGCTAGAAGGAGCAATCGGCCCCGGCATTTT. It encodes CSARRSNRPRHF.

The chain recombines TRBV4-2 with TRBJ2-7; TRBD2 aligns across 10 bases. The CDR3 contains 16 residues. With V trimmed by 0 bases and J by 4 bases, 6 bases remained unmatched. Per the germline V gene, CDR1 is LGHNA and CDR2 is YNFKEQ. CDR3 region: CASSQDGLAGVYEQYF. In DNA, the CDR3 is TGTGCCAGCAGCCAAGATGGGCTAGCGGGAGTATACGAGCAGTACTTC.

A word on this clonotype: A much larger clone sits a single nucleotide away, making a read error possible. V is TRBV20-1 and J is TRBJ2-7; weak D call: TRBD2 (6 bases). This CDR3 spans 13 amino acids. Germline V CDR1 and CDR2: DFQATT, SNEGSKA (reference sequence). The CDR3 DNA follows: TGCAGTGCTAGGAATAGCGGCTCCTACGCGCAGTACTTC. Translating it yields CSARNSGSYAQYF.

Ten or more counts support this clonotype. The gene calls are TRBV7-9 and TRBJ2-2, with no clear D. Germline V lookup: CDR1 SEHNR, CDR2 FQNEAQ (reference sequence). V dropped 1 base and J dropped 1 base, with 4 bases sitting between them. This CDR3 region has 14 residues. The CDR3 nucleotides are TGTGCCAGCAGCTTAGACTTGAACACCGGGGAGCTGTTTTTT. This encodes CASSLDLNTGELFF.

Here the CDR3 reads CASRRPRVHSYGYTF. The CDR3 DNA follows: TGTGCCAGCAGAAGACCTAGGGTTCACTCCTATGGCTACACCTTC. This sequence joins TRBV7-2 and TRBJ1-2; D is unclear. Trimming stripped 6 bases from V and 4 bases from J, with 18 bases between. Germline values: CDR1 SGHTA, CDR2 FQGNSA. The CDR3 totals 15 residues.